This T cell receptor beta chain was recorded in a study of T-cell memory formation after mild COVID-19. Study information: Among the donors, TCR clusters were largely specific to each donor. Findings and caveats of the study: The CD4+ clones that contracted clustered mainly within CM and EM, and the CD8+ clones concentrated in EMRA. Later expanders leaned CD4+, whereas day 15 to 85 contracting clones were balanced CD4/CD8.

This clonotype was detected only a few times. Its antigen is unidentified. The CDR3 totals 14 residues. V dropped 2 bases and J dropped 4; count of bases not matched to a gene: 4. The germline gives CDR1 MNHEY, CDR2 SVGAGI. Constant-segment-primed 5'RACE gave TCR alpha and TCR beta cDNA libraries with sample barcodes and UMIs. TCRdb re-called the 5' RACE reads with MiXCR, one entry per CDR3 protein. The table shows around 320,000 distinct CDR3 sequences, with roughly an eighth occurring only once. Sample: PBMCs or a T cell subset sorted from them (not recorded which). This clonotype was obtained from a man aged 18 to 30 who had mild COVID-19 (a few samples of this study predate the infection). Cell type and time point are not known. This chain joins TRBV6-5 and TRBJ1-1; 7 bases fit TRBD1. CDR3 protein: CASSYGQGVTEAFF. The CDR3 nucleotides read TGTGCCAGCAGTTACGGGCAGGGGGTCACTGAAGCTTTCTTT.